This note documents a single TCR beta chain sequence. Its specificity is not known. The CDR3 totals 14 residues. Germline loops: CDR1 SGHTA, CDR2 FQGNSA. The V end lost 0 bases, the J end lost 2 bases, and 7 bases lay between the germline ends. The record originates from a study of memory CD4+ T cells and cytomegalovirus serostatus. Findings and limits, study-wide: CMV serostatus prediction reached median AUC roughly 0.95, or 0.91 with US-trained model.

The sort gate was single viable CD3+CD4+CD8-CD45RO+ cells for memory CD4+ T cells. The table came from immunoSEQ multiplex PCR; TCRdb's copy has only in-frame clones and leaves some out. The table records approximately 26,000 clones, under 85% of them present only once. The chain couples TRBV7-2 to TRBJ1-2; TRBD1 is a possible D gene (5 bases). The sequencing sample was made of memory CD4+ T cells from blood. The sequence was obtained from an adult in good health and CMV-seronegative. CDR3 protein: CASSLAWGNYGYTF. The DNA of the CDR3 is TGTGCCAGCAGCTTAGCTTGGGGGAACTATGGCTACACCTTC.